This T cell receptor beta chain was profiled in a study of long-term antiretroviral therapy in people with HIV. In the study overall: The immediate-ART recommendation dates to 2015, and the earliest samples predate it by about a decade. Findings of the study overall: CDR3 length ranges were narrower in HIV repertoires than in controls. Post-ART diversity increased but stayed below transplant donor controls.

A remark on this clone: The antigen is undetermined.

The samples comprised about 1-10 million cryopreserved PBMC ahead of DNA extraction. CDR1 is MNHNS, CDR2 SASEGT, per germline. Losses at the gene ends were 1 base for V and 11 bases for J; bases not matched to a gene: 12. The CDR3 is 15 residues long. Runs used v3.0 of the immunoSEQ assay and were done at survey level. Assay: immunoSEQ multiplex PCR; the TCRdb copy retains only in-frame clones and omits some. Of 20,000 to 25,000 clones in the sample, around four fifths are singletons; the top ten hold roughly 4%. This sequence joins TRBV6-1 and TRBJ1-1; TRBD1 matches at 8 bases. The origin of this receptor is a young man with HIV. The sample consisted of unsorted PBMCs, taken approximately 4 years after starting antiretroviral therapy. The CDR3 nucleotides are TGTGCCAGCAGTGAAGGACAGGGGCCAATTCATCTCGCTTTCTTT. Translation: CASSEGQGPIHLAFF.